This TCR beta chain was profiled in a study of blood T cell repertoires in COVID-19. Study-level background: PBMCs, B-cell-depleted T cells, or T cells were the source of the cDNA or gDNA that made up the material.

V lost 8 bases to trimming and J lost 2 bases, with 11 bases between them. The CDR3 spans 13 residues. The germline gives CDR1 ENHRY, CDR2 SYGVKD. Libraries were prepared by immunoSEQ multiplex PCR; TCRdb keeps only in-frame clonotypes and omits some of them. The top ten clones hold about 6% of a sample with hundreds of thousands of clones, 85% to 90% of them seen once. The V gene is TRBV10-3, the J gene TRBJ2-3; D is possibly TRBD2 (5 bases). Sequencing was carried out using peripheral blood. The receptor's source is a woman aged 45-60 years with COVID-19, enrolled during active disease. CDR3 amino acids: CAIQPAATDTQYF. CDR3 in DNA: TGTGCCATCCAACCAGCGGCCACAGATACGCAGTATTTT.